The 5 T cell receptor beta chains presented below share a single source sample, sequenced in a study of CD8 T cells in ankylosing spondylitis. TCRdb processed the 5' RACE reads anew with MiXCR; each CDR3 protein has one entry. This table has 250,000 to 350,000 distinct CDR3 sequences, 15% to 20% appearing once. The specimen sequenced was blood, either unsorted or a sorted T cell fraction (not recorded which). These receptors were taken from a male donor with ankylosing spondylitis or in good health (not recorded which).

The rearrangement links TRBV6-1 to TRBJ1-3; D possibly corresponds to TRBD1 (5 bases). The CDR3 length is 15 residues. Germline V gene data show CDR1 as MNHNS and CDR2 as SASEGT. With 6 bases removed from V and 3 bases from J, the gap between germline ends came to 15 bases. The CDR3 region has the DNA TGTGCCAGCAGAACCAGTGGGGGAGATGGAAACACCATATATTTT. As protein: CASRTSGGDGNTIYF.

The J gene is TRBJ2-7, the V gene TRBV28, with 8 bases aligning to TRBD2. CDR1 and CDR2 from the germline V gene are MDHEN and SYDVKM. Trimming took 5 bases from V and 7 from J; bases not matched to a gene: 4. CDR3 length: 12 residues. The CDR3 sequence is CASSPSGFEQYV. In DNA, the CDR3 is TGTGCCAGCAGTCCTAGCGGGTTTGAGCAGTACGTC.

The chain employs TRBV29-1 and TRBJ2-3, with D maybe TRBD1 (6 bases). Trimming took 2 bases from V and 3 from J, leaving 9 bases between them. CDR1 is SQVTM and CDR2 is ANQGSEA in the germline V gene. The CDR3 runs 13 residues. The CDR3 reads CSVELRGTDTQYF. The CDR3 bases are TGCAGCGTTGAATTGAGGGGGACAGATACGCAGTATTTT.

V is TRBV20-1 and J is TRBJ2-2, with 7 bases aligning to TRBD1. From germline, CDR1 is DFQATT and CDR2 SNEGSKA (reference sequence). With 0 bases clipped from V and 0 bases from J, the junction kept 7 bases outside the gene matches. This CDR3 comprises 17 residues. CDR3 DNA sequence: TGCAGTGCTAGAGATTACAGGGGAAAGCCGAACACCGGGGAGCTGTTTTTT. Translating it yields CSARDYRGKPNTGELFF.

The V gene is TRBV12-3 or TRBV12-4, the J gene TRBJ1-1, with D hard to call. Trimming shortened V by 5 bases and J by 1 base, and 8 bases separated the two germline ends. The CDR3 runs 13 residues. The CDR3 nucleotides read TGTGCCAGCAGTCCACAATGGAACACTGAAGCTTTCTTT. Protein sequence: CASSPQWNTEAFF.